The T cell receptor (beta chain) under discussion was sequenced for a study of regulatory T cells in long-lasting Graves disease. Study-wide context: Less than 3 months of antithyroid drugs had been taken by newly diagnosed Graves' patients. Notes on the study in general: The researchers studied only peripheral blood, not thyroid tissue.

There are a few counts of this clonotype. No antigen is known for it. At one end, the junction sequence differs from germline, possibly due to a read error. Time point specified: newly diagnosed GD, antithyroid drugs for less than 3 months. PBMCs were the source of the RNA used for TCR sequencing. In each case, Graves' disease was diagnosed per American Thyroid Association guidelines. Combining iRepertoire HTBI primers with Arm-PCR of CDR3 regions, the authors built TCR beta libraries. From the multiplex PCR reads, TCRdb called clonotypes with MiXCR, one entry per CDR3 protein. The table records 300,000 to 400,000 distinct CDR3 sequences, about a sixth of them present only once. These data were also reused for a study on T cells in Graves' hyperthyroidism and ophthalmopathy. That source notes: The model identified upcoming ophthalmopathy a median about 7.1 months ahead of onset.

The clonotype was recovered from a man aged 35 to 55 with Graves disease. This sample comprised peripheral blood mononuclear cells (PBMCs), obtained at new diagnosis, from a patient treated with antithyroid drugs.

DNA of the CDR3: TGTGCCAGCAGCTTGGGTTGGATACCTAGCACAGATACGCAGTATTTT. Protein sequence: CASSLGWIPSTDTQYF. The rearrangement uses TRBV5-1 and TRBJ2-3; D gene ambiguous. The CDR3 extends over 16 amino acids. Germline lookup yields CDR1 SGHRS and CDR2 YFSETQ.